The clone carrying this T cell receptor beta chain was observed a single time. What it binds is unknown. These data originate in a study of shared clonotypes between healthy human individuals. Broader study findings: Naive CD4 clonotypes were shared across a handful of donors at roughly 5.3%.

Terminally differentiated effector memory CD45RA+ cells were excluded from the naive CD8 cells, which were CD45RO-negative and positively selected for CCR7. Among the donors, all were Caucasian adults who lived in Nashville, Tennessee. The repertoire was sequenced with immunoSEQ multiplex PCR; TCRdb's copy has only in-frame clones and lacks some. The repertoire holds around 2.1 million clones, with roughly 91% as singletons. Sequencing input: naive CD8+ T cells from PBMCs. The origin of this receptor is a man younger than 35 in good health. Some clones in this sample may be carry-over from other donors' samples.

In DNA, the CDR3 is TGCGCCAGCAGCCAAAGGGACATCAAGGACACTGAAGCTTTCTTT. This translates into CASSQRDIKDTEAFF. The chain recombines TRBV4-1 with TRBJ1-1, with TRBD1 as a possible D gene (6 bases). With 2 bases removed from V and 3 bases from J, the gap between germline ends came to 13 bases. Germline V CDR1 and CDR2: MGHRA, YSYEKL. The CDR3 contains 15 residues.